What follows is one TCR beta chain and its context. What it binds is unknown. The data are from a study of cytomegalovirus exposure and HLA in healthy donors. Study results and caveats: TCR beta chains numbering more than 150 were designated cytomegalovirus-associated.

PCR involved 60 Vbeta and 13 Jbeta primers. The table came from immunoSEQ multiplex PCR; TCRdb's copy has only in-frame clones and leaves some out. The sample lists some 150,000 clones; more than 65% were seen once. This CDR3 has 20 residues. Germline V lookup: CDR1 MNHNS, CDR2 SASEGT. Trimming took 0 bases from V and 2 from J; bases not matched to a gene: 15. The gene calls are TRBV6-1 and TRBJ2-7; 11 bases fit TRBD2. The origin of this receptor is a woman under 40 in good health and CMV-seronegative. Source material: PBMCs. The CDR3 nucleotides read TGTGCCAGCAGTGAAGCTCCGAGGGGGGCACTAGCGGGAGAAACCTACGAGCAGTACTTC. Translating it yields CASSEAPRGALAGETYEQYF.